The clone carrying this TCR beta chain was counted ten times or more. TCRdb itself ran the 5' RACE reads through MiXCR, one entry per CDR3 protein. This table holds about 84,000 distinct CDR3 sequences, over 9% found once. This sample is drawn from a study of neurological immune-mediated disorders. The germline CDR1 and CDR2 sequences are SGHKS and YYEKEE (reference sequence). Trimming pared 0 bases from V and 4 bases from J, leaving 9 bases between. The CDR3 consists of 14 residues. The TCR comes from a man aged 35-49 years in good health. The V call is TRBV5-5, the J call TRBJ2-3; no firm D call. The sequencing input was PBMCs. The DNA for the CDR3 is TGTGCCAGCAGCTTGGTAGGCAGTGCAGATACGCAGTATTTT. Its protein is CASSLVGSADTQYF.